This is a list of T cell receptor beta chains from one sample in a study of shared clonotypes between healthy human individuals. The repertoire was sequenced with immunoSEQ multiplex PCR; TCRdb's copy has only in-frame clones and lacks some. Counted here are some 790,000 clones, about two thirds occurring once; the ten biggest clones make up approximately 1.7%. The sequenced sample consisted of memory CD4+ T cells sorted from blood. All receptors come from a woman in her twenties or thirties in good health. Each CDR3 is given without its conserved first and last residue. Each record gives: CDR3 protein, clone size, V gene, J gene. A row's size may be missing; if present it is once, few, many or a size class.

CDR3aa: ASSFQRDYNEQF
abundance: .
v_gene: TRBV6-5
j_gene: TRBJ2-1

CDR3aa: ASRLRERAGAGDNEKLF
abundance: once
v_gene: TRBV27
j_gene: TRBJ1-4

CDR3aa: ASSAGPIGGELF
abundance: .
v_gene: TRBV7-9
j_gene: TRBJ2-2

CDR3aa: AWRGGLAVHGETQY
abundance: .
v_gene: TRBV30
j_gene: TRBJ2-5

CDR3aa: ASSIVGREAKNIQY
abundance: few
v_gene: TRBV19
j_gene: TRBJ2-4

CDR3aa: ASSSRASGSFYEQY
abundance: .
v_gene: TRBV28
j_gene: TRBJ2-7

CDR3aa: SARGTLGYT
abundance: .
v_gene: TRBV20-1
j_gene: TRBJ1-2

CDR3aa: ASSPNAAGANYGYT
abundance: .
v_gene: TRBV18
j_gene: TRBJ1-2

CDR3aa: AWTRTGRADTQY
abundance: .
v_gene: TRBV30
j_gene: TRBJ2-3

CDR3aa: ASSPSTENYGYT
abundance: .
v_gene: TRBV18
j_gene: TRBJ1-2

CDR3aa: ASMRQGVGKLF
abundance: few
v_gene: TRBV19
j_gene: TRBJ1-4

CDR3aa: ASMGANEQF
abundance: .
v_gene: TRBV5-1
j_gene: TRBJ2-1

CDR3aa: AITRQLSGIGNEQF
abundance: many
v_gene: TRBV10-3
j_gene: TRBJ2-1

CDR3aa: ASSLGTTANIQY
abundance: .
v_gene: TRBV28
j_gene: TRBJ2-4

CDR3aa: ASSRPQTRETQY
abundance: once
v_gene: TRBV28
j_gene: TRBJ2-5

CDR3aa: ASSIGISGSYNPF
abundance: .
v_gene: TRBV19
j_gene: TRBJ2-1

CDR3aa: ASSIRDSYEQY
abundance: .
v_gene: TRBV19
j_gene: TRBJ2-7

CDR3aa: ASSTLGSGSYNEQF
abundance: once
v_gene: TRBV19
j_gene: TRBJ2-1

CDR3aa: ASSLTGILRTEAF
abundance: few
v_gene: TRBV28
j_gene: TRBJ1-1

CDR3aa: ASSGGAGGYEQY
abundance: .
v_gene: TRBV5-6
j_gene: TRBJ2-7

CDR3aa: ASSPTGETQY
abundance: .
v_gene: TRBV7-9
j_gene: TRBJ2-5

CDR3aa: AWSKGYNQPQH
abundance: .
v_gene: TRBV30
j_gene: TRBJ1-5

CDR3aa: ASRARTSGTDTQY
abundance: few
v_gene: TRBV2
j_gene: TRBJ2-3

CDR3aa: ASSPGDGRLREQY
abundance: .
v_gene: TRBV18
j_gene: TRBJ2-7

CDR3aa: ASSGGSWREVIEETQY
abundance: .
v_gene: TRBV25-1
j_gene: TRBJ2-5

CDR3aa: ASRTGRSYNEQF
abundance: .
v_gene: TRBV6-5
j_gene: TRBJ2-1

CDR3aa: AWSTMRTDTQY
abundance: .
v_gene: TRBV30
j_gene: TRBJ2-3

CDR3aa: ASSFRGTDTQY
abundance: .
v_gene: TRBV11-1
j_gene: TRBJ2-3

CDR3aa: ASSALGTGRPYEQY
abundance: .
v_gene: TRBV9
j_gene: TRBJ2-7

CDR3aa: ASSPGGERQETQY
abundance: .
v_gene: TRBV11-3
j_gene: TRBJ2-5

CDR3aa: ASSKKTGQGNNEQF
abundance: .
v_gene: TRBV5-1
j_gene: TRBJ2-1

CDR3aa: ASKGQEYYEQY
abundance: few
v_gene: TRBV2
j_gene: TRBJ2-7

CDR3aa: SADRSLSGNTIY
abundance: .
v_gene: TRBV29-1
j_gene: TRBJ1-3

CDR3aa: ASSALHGALAYEQY
abundance: .
v_gene: TRBV4-1
j_gene: TRBJ2-7

CDR3aa: ASSPVGKGEAF
abundance: many
v_gene: TRBV18
j_gene: TRBJ1-1

CDR3aa: ASSEGFGDYTGELF
abundance: .
v_gene: TRBV6-4
j_gene: TRBJ2-2

CDR3aa: ASNQGVHGYT
abundance: .
v_gene: TRBV28
j_gene: TRBJ1-2

CDR3aa: ASSVLENTEAF
abundance: .
v_gene: TRBV2
j_gene: TRBJ1-1

CDR3aa: ASSLELAGGTYEQY
abundance: few
v_gene: TRBV7-2
j_gene: TRBJ2-7

CDR3aa: ASSGVLNQPQH
abundance: .
v_gene: TRBV19
j_gene: TRBJ1-5

CDR3aa: ASTSYEQY
abundance: .
v_gene: TRBV23-1
j_gene: TRBJ2-7

CDR3aa: AWSLEGGQPQH
abundance: few
v_gene: TRBV30
j_gene: TRBJ1-5

CDR3aa: ASSPREMLFSYEQY
abundance: .
v_gene: TRBV6-6
j_gene: TRBJ2-7

CDR3aa: ASGYGDRGPQEQY
abundance: .
v_gene: TRBV7-3
j_gene: TRBJ2-7

CDR3aa: ASSLVPKETQY
abundance: few
v_gene: TRBV7-9
j_gene: TRBJ2-5

CDR3aa: ASSPTGNNEQF
abundance: .
v_gene: TRBV18
j_gene: TRBJ2-1

CDR3aa: ASSIFGQGGTEAF
abundance: few
v_gene: TRBV19
j_gene: TRBJ1-1

CDR3aa: SVQTSGRRMSGETQY
abundance: .
v_gene: TRBV29-1
j_gene: TRBJ2-5

CDR3aa: ASRRTPSGDLYEQY
abundance: .
v_gene: TRBV5-1
j_gene: TRBJ2-7

CDR3aa: ASSPSTSGTGELF
abundance: .
v_gene: TRBV18
j_gene: TRBJ2-2

CDR3aa: ASSSGTLHYEQY
abundance: .
v_gene: TRBV7-8
j_gene: TRBJ2-7

CDR3aa: ASSPPPPGVIYEQY
abundance: few
v_gene: TRBV4-1
j_gene: TRBJ2-7

CDR3aa: ASSLVWAASGETQY
abundance: .
v_gene: TRBV7-8
j_gene: TRBJ2-5

CDR3aa: ASSEWTSGQETQY
abundance: .
v_gene: TRBV5-1
j_gene: TRBJ2-5

CDR3aa: SVFGRDTEAF
abundance: few
v_gene: TRBV29-1
j_gene: TRBJ1-1

CDR3aa: ASSLPRPPGLDEQF
abundance: .
v_gene: TRBV6-6
j_gene: TRBJ2-1